This is a list of T cell receptor beta chains from one sample in a study of early T cells in non-severe SARS-CoV-2 infection. TCRdb re-derived calls from the 5' RACE reads in MiXCR, one entry per CDR3 protein. Altogether around 44,000 distinct CDR3 sequences are present, approximately 9.4% being singletons, with the ten largest covering roughly 8.3%. Source material: whole blood. The source of these receptors is an adult who was a healthcare worker with PCR-confirmed SARS-CoV-2 infection or an uninfected control (not recorded which). Each CDR3 is given without its conserved first and last residue.

J gene,V gene,CDR3 protein
TRBJ2-5,TRBV29-1,SVIPGQETQY
TRBJ2-1,TRBV5-1,ASSLFPSGGTGGGWQF
TRBJ1-1,TRBV4-1,ASSQNRLIEAF
TRBJ2-1,TRBV25-1,ASSDATYNEQF
TRBJ2-7,TRBV10-3,ATRKDSYEQY
TRBJ2-3,TRBV3-1,ASSQDAGRDLTDTQY
TRBJ1-1,TRBV10-3,AIVGTGNTEAF
TRBJ2-5,TRBV30,AWGPSQETQY
TRBJ2-2,TRBV4-1,ASSQVGGANTGELF
TRBJ2-1,TRBV3-1,ASSQDPRTRPRDEQF
TRBJ1-2,TRBV4-1,ASSQDPGRYGYT
TRBJ2-5,TRBV11-1,ASSPASGQDTQY
TRBJ2-2,TRBV28,ASSFNRRELF
TRBJ2-1,TRBV20-1,SASEGLGYNEQF
TRBJ2-1,TRBV11-3,ASSSYLGLAGNNEQF
TRBJ1-1,TRBV5-1,ASSALNRNTEAF
TRBJ1-4,TRBV19,ASSIRTGNEKLF
TRBJ2-7,TRBV7-7,ASSLSGTGGEQY
TRBJ2-7,TRBV2,AAGFYLYEQY
TRBJ2-3,TRBV20-1,SASTSGPRLADTQY
TRBJ1-1,TRBV7-9,ASSWVGTTMNTEAF
TRBJ2-7,TRBV6-1,ASSEAHDRGRVEY
TRBJ2-1,TRBV12-3/TRBV12-4,ATLRGRYNEQF
TRBJ2-1,TRBV7-9,ASSLDWRESNEQF
TRBJ2-3,TRBV27,ASSLSAGVGTDTQY
TRBJ1-6,TRBV5-4,ASSFDRSSYNSPLH
TRBJ2-5,TRBV6-5,ASSNLGETQY
TRBJ1-2,TRBV6-2/TRBV6-3,ASSHDGPNYGYT
TRBJ2-2,TRBV29-1,SADRANTGELF
TRBJ2-3,TRBV20-1,SARGTSGRTDTQY
TRBJ1-6,TRBV7-3,ASSSGRGNSPLH
TRBJ1-1,TRBV10-2,ASWDGHTEAF
TRBJ1-2,TRBV7-9,ASSLSLYGDGYT
TRBJ2-5,TRBV6-5,ASSYLGSGVETQY
TRBJ2-5,TRBV3-1,ASSPRQRLQETQY
TRBJ1-2,TRBV6-6,ASNPGQVIDGYT
TRBJ1-1,TRBV5-1,ASSWEEGAGTEAF
TRBJ1-1,TRBV12-3/TRBV12-4,ASSRPGQGATEAF
TRBJ2-2,TRBV6-1,ASSEVWTEGIRLF
TRBJ2-7,TRBV5-1,ASSPAGGQGYEQY
TRBJ2-7,TRBV7-8,ASRPALAWEQY
TRBJ1-1,TRBV5-1,ASSDPGQNTEAF
TRBJ2-5,TRBV29-1,SVNTGTQETQY
TRBJ2-2,TRBV7-2,ASSPGGNGELF
TRBJ2-1,TRBV5-1,ASSPALTRHEQF
TRBJ1-2,TRBV5-1,ASSLGGDYGYT
TRBJ2-7,TRBV7-9,ASRDSLLYEQY
TRBJ2-5,TRBV11-3,ASSRGTSASETQY
TRBJ2-3,TRBV27,ASSLGRPSTDTQY
TRBJ1-1,TRBV29-1,SVLGTPRATEAF
TRBJ2-5,TRBV10-3,AISEFLLGSGRQETQY
TRBJ2-1,TRBV7-3,ASSLNGGRSYNEQF
TRBJ2-7,TRBV27,ASSLAGANYEQY
TRBJ2-3,TRBV20-1,SARAAAVAGVRPDTQY
TRBJ1-1,TRBV29-1,SSIGQGVTNTEAF
TRBJ2-7,TRBV7-9,ASSNSGTNSYEQY